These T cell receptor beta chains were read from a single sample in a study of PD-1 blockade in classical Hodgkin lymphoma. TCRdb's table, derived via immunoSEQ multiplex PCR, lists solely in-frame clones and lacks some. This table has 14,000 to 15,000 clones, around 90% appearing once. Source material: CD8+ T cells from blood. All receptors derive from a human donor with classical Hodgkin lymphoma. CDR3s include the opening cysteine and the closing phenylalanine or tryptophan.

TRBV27	CASSSEGPYNEQFF
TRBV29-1	CSSSPRVTEAFF
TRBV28	CASSLGAATEAFF
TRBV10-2	CATATHIGGETQYF
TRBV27	CASSLSGSSVHSSGNTIYF
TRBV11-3	CASSITRQSRANVLTF
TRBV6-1	CASSALGTPTEAFF
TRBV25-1	CASSDSSYEQYF
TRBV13	CASSLGPGGGTEAFF
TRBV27	CASSLSREGYNEQFF
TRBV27	CASSLNHQQFF
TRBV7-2	CASSLVFGSNQPQHF
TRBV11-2	CASSLNGDNEQFF
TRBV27	CASSSQGTPSSYNEQFF